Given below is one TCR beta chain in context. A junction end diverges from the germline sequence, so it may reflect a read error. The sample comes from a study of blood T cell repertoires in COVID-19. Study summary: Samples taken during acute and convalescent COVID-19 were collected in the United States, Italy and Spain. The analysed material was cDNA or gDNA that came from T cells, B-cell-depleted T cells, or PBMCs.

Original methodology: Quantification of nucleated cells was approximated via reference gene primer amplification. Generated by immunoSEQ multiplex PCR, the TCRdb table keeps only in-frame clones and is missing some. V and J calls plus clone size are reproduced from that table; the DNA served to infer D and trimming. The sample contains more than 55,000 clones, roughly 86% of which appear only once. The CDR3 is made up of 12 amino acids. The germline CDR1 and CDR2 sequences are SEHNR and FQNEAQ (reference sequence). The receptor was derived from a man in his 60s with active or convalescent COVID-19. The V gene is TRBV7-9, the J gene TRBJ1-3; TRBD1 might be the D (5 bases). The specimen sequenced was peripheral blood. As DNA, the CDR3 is TGTGCCAGCAGCTTAGGGCGACAGCGTATCGTTTTT. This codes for CASSLGRQRIVF.